The source of this TCR beta chain is a study of blood T cell repertoires in COVID-19. Study information: The cDNA or gDNA used as material had been derived from T cells, B-cell-depleted T cells, or PBMCs.

There are 17 residues in the CDR3. The germline gives CDR1 SNHLY, CDR2 FYNNEI. The ends were cut back, 5 bases at V and 0 bases at J, with 17 bases in the middle. This table comes from immunoSEQ multiplex PCR, and its TCRdb copy is limited to in-frame clones, with some not included. The sample lists around 380,000 clones, 70% to 90% occurring once. The chain couples TRBV2 to TRBJ1-5; weak D call: TRBD1 (6 bases). The sequenced sample consisted of PBMCs or T cells enriched from blood (not recorded which). This clonotype was obtained from a man aged 30 to 45 who had recovered from COVID-19. The CDR3 region has the DNA TGTGCCAGCAGTAGCCGGACAGCCGATTATAGCAATCAGCCCCAGCATTTT. This sequence encodes CASSSRTADYSNQPQHF.